Many counts were recorded for the clone carrying this TCR beta chain. Its antigen is not identified. The data are from a study of T cells in Graves' hyperthyroidism and ophthalmopathy. Study results and caveats: In the blood, most expanded thyroid clonotypes above 0.001 appeared as well.

Trimming at V came to 5 bases and at J to 0 bases, leaving 10 bases not matched to a gene. Germline-derived CDR1 and CDR2 are SGHTA and FQGNSA. This CDR3 is built from 17 residues. Amplified TCR beta CDR3 regions came from RNA transcripts. Using the HTBI primer set, a first-round RT-PCR was run on the TCR CDR3. TCRdb re-called the multiplex PCR reads with MiXCR, one entry per CDR3 protein. The table records approximately 300,000 distinct CDR3 sequences, approximately 15% of them present only once. This TCR was sampled from a woman aged 55-70 years with Graves' ophthalmopathy. The rearrangement links TRBV7-2 to TRBJ1-2; 9 nucleotides align to TRBD1. The sequenced material came from blood. CDR3 loop: CASSPEDRGWANYGYTF. The CDR3 DNA follows: TGTGCCAGCAGCCCCGAGGACAGGGGTTGGGCTAACTATGGCTACACCTTC.